The 21 T cell receptor beta chains below come from one sample, sequenced in a study of blood T cell repertoires in COVID-19. The repertoire was sequenced with immunoSEQ multiplex PCR; TCRdb's copy has only in-frame clones and lacks some. The table shows some 100,000 clones, with 70% to 90% occurring only once. Sequenced: peripheral blood. All receptors come from a woman in her sixties with acute or convalescent COVID-19.

CDR3 amino acids: CASSQFREQFF. The CDR3 nucleotides are TGTGCCAGCAGCCAGTTCCGTGAGCAGTTCTTC. This chain uses TRBV3-1 (or the pseudogene TRBV3-2) with TRBJ2-1; no clear D gene. The CDR3 has 11 residues. Looked up from germline, CDR1 is LGHDT and CDR2 is YNNKEL (reference sequence). V gave up 3 bases and J gave up 9 bases, with 6 bases separating them.

The chain combines TRBV28 with TRBJ1-6, with 8 bases that match TRBD1. The CDR3 length is 17 residues. The V segment lost 5 bases and the J segment 9 bases; nucleotides outside the gene matches: 15. Germline CDR1 is MDHEN and CDR2 is SYDVKM. The CDR3 DNA is TGTGCCAGCAGTACCTTCGGACAGGGTGGAGCGACTTCACCCCTCCACTTT. Translating gives CASSTFGQGGATSPLHF.

The gene calls are TRBV6-5 and TRBJ2-3; no clear D gene. CDR3 length equals 14 residues. Germline assignment: CDR1 MNHEY and CDR2 SVGAGI. V lost 6 bases to trimming and J lost 1 base, with 11 bases between them. CDR3 sequence (DNA): TGTGCCAGCAGCCCAGGCCACCGCACAGATACGCAGTATTTT. It is translated as CASSPGHRTDTQYF.

The chain joins TRBV7-2 to TRBJ1-3; D may be TRBD1 (5 bases). V was cut by 4 bases and J by 0 bases, with 13 bases left in between. This CDR3 is 16 amino acids long. In germline, CDR1 is SGHTA, CDR2 FQGNSA. This chain's CDR3 is CASSWGGLSSGNTIYF. The CDR3 DNA reads as TGTGCCAGCAGCTGGGGGGGACTGAGCTCTGGAAACACCATATATTTT.

The chain joins TRBV10-3 to TRBJ2-5; D gene ambiguous. The CDR3 totals 15 residues. Germline V gene sequence: CDR1 ENHRY, CDR2 SYGVKD. V was pared by 6 bases and J by 2 bases, with 16 bases between. CDR3 in DNA: TGTGCCATCAGAGATGGTTATCAAACACAAGAGACCCAGTACTTC. This sequence encodes CAIRDGYQTQETQYF.

V usage is TRBV7-8 and J usage is TRBJ1-1; the match to TRBD1 covers 8 bases. Germline values: CDR1 SGHVS, CDR2 FQNEAQ. The CDR3 is 13 amino acids. J lost 7 bases, V lost 6 bases, and 7 bases had no gene match. CDR3 sequence (DNA): TGTGCCAGCAGGCGCAGGGGGCAGGGTGAAGCTTTCTTT. Its translation is CASRRRGQGEAFF. Drawing the rest from reference TRBV7-8 and TRBJ1-1, the complete variable domain is GAGVSQSPRYKVAKRGQDVALRCDPISGHVSLFWYQQALGQGPEFLTYFQNEAQLDKSGLPSDRFFAERPEGSVSTLKIQRTQQEDSAVYLCASRRRGQGEAFFGQGTRLTVV.

The chain joins TRBV25-1 to TRBJ2-5, with D perhaps matching TRBD1 (5 bases). V was pared by 2 bases and J by 2 bases, with 6 bases between. The germline gives CDR1 MGHDK, CDR2 SYGVNS. This CDR3 is built from 13 residues. The CDR3 protein is CASSEQGQETQYF. The CDR3, as DNA: TGTGCCAGCAGTGAACAGGGACAAGAGACCCAGTACTTC.

This sequence joins TRBV3-1 (or the pseudogene TRBV3-2) and TRBJ1-1; 7 bases match TRBD1. This CDR3 contains 16 residues. Germline V gives CDR1 LGHDT, CDR2 YNNKEL (reference sequence). Trimming cost V 4 bases and J 0 bases; bases outside gene matches: 8. CDR3 sequence reads: CASSPVGQFMNTEAFF. The CDR3 region has the DNA TGTGCCAGCAGCCCCGTGGGACAGTTCATGAACACTGAAGCTTTCTTT.

This clone has more than one count but fewer than ten. The V gene is TRBV10-2, the J gene TRBJ2-6; TRBD1 matches 7 bases. The length of the CDR3 is 17 residues. Germline CDR1 reads WSHSY; CDR2 reads SAAADI. Trimming cost V 5 bases and J 0 bases; bases outside gene matches: 7. CDR3 sequence (DNA): TGCGCCAGCAGTTCTGAGGGGGCGCGCTCTGGGGCCAACGTCCTGACTTTC. Translated: CASSSEGARSGANVLTF.

In DNA form, the CDR3 reads TGTGCCAGCAGCCCCGGGGGGCCTGGGAATAATTCACCCCTCCACTTT. It encodes CASSPGGPGNNSPLHF. The V and J genes are TRBV7-3 and TRBJ1-6; D is possibly TRBD1 (6 bases). V was pared by 5 bases and J by 5 bases, with 16 bases between. This CDR3 has 16 residues. The germline V gene encodes CDR1 SGHTA and CDR2 FQGTGA. Looking up the rest from reference TRBV7-3 and TRBJ1-6 gives the full variable domain: GAGVSQTPSNKVTEKGKYVELRCDPISGHTALYWYRQSLGQGPEFLIYFQGTGAADDSGLPNDRFFAVRPEGSVSTLKIQRTERGDSAVYLCASSPGGPGNNSPLHFGNGTRLTVT.

CDR3 loop: CAATGTSVEQFF. DNA of the CDR3: TGTGCCGCCACCGGGACTAGCGTTGAGCAGTTCTTC. V and J are TRBV6-6 and TRBJ2-1, with 10 bases aligning to TRBD2. The J segment lost 9 bases and the V segment lost 11 bases, leaving 7 bases of the junction unmatched. In germline, CDR1 is MNHNY, CDR2 SVGAGI (reference sequence). The CDR3 sequence is 12 residues long.

This chain connects TRBV6-5 to TRBJ2-7; the D is unclear. The CDR3 is made up of 13 amino acids. Germline CDR1 and CDR2: MNHEY and SVGAGI. Trimming removed 8 bases at V and 5 bases at J, with 16 bases between. CDR3 coding DNA: TGTGCCAGCCGGAGTAGCCTTACGGACGAGCAGTACGTC. Amino acid sequence: CASRSSLTDEQYV.

This rearrangement joins TRBV11-2 to TRBJ2-3, with a weak D call TRBD2 (6 bases). Trimming shortened V by 1 base and J by 4 bases, and 9 bases separated the two germline ends. In germline, CDR1 is SGHAT, CDR2 FQNNGV. This CDR3 contains 14 residues. Written as DNA, the CDR3 is TGTGCCAGCAGCTTAGTATGGGAGGCAGATACGCAGTATTTT. Protein sequence: CASSLVWEADTQYF.

The J gene is TRBJ2-1, the V gene TRBV7-9; 13 bases agree with TRBD2. The CDR3 is 14 residues long. The junction had 3 bases not matched to a gene; V was cut back by 8 bases and J by 5 bases. Germline lookup yields CDR1 SEHNR and CDR2 FQNEAQ (reference sequence). CDR3 amino acids: CASSGTSGNNEQFF. The CDR3 DNA reads as TGTGCCAGCTCCGGGACTAGCGGGAACAATGAGCAGTTCTTC.

V gene TRBV7-2 combines with J gene TRBJ1-3; D gene uncertain. CDR3 size: 15 residues. Germline V lookup: CDR1 SGHTA, CDR2 FQGNSA. Between the trimmed V and J ends, which lost 2 bases and 1 base, there was a span of 9 bases. This chain's CDR3 is CASSLQVSSGNTIYF. In DNA form, the CDR3 reads TGTGCCAGCAGCTTACAGGTTTCTTCTGGAAACACCATATATTTT.

V usage is TRBV10-1 and J usage is TRBJ1-6; D perhaps matches TRBD1 (5 bases). Germline lookup yields CDR1 WNHNN and CDR2 SYGVQD (reference sequence). Trimming left V 1 base short and J 4 bases short, with 8 bases between. The CDR3 totals 15 residues. CDR3 region: CASSECGGYNSPLHF. The CDR3 bases are TGCGCCAGCAGTGAGTGTGGGGGGTATAATTCACCCCTCCACTTT.

The chain couples TRBV11-3 to TRBJ2-1, with 8 positions matching TRBD2. Trimming cost V 1 base and J 15 bases; bases outside gene matches: 8. Germline V gives CDR1 SGHNT, CDR2 YENEEA. The CDR3 has 13 residues. CDR3 sequence (DNA): TGTGCCAGCAGCTTAGGAAGAGGACGGGAGGGGTTCTTC. Protein sequence: CASSLGRGREGFF.

The V gene is TRBV25-1, the J gene TRBJ1-2; D gene unclear. The germline V and J ends were trimmed by 2 bases and 7 bases, with 5 bases remaining between them. This CDR3 spans 11 amino acids. The germline CDR1 and CDR2 sequences are MGHDK and SYGVNS. CDR3 in DNA: TGTGCCAGCAGTGAAGCGGGTGGCTACACCTTC. This translates into CASSEAGGYTF.

The chain links TRBV7-6 to TRBJ1-1; weak D call: TRBD1 (6 bases). This CDR3 has 18 residues. Germline CDR1 SGHVS, CDR2 FNYEAQ. V was cut by 4 bases and J by 0 bases, with 21 bases left in between. The CDR3 DNA sequence: TGTGCCAGCAGCTCCCAACAGGGTTCCACCACTTTGAACACTGAAGCTTTCTTT. Translated, it gives CASSSQQGSTTLNTEAFF.

The DNA for the CDR3 is TGCGCCAGCAGCCGGACAGAGCGATTCACAGATACGCAGTATTTT. Protein product: CASSRTERFTDTQYF. The chain is built from TRBV5-1 and TRBJ2-3, with a tentative D call TRBD1 (6 bases). V dropped 4 bases and J dropped 2 bases, with 14 bases sitting between them. Germline V lookup: CDR1 SGHRS, CDR2 YFSETQ. This CDR3 has 15 residues.

The table lists this clone with a few counts. The rearrangement uses TRBV7-2 and TRBJ2-3, with D perhaps TRBD1 (5 bases). Germline CDR1 reads SGHTA; CDR2 reads FQGNSA. The length of the CDR3 is 15 residues. V was shortened by 5 bases and J by 1 base, with 13 bases between the two germline ends. The CDR3 nucleotides read TGTGCCAGCAGCCCCGACAGTTTAGGCACAGATACGCAGTATTTT. Its protein product is CASSPDSLGTDTQYF.